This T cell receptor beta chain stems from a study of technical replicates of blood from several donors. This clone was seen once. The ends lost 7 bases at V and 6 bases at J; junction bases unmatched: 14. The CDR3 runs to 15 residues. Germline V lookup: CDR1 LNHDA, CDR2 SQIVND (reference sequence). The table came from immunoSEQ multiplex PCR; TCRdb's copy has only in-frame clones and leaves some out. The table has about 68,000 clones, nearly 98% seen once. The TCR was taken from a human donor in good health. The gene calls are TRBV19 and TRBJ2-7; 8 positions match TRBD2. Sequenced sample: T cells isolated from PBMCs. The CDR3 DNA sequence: TGTGCCAGTACTCCCGCTCCGGGAGGGCTTTCCGAGCAGTACTTC. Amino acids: CASTPAPGGLSEQYF. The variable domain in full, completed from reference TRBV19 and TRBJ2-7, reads DGGITQSPKYLFRKEGQNVTLSCEQNLNHDAMYWYRQDPGQGLRLIYYSQIVNDFQKGDIAEGYSVSREKKESFPLTVTSAQKNPTAFYLCASTPAPGGLSEQYFGPGTRLTVT.